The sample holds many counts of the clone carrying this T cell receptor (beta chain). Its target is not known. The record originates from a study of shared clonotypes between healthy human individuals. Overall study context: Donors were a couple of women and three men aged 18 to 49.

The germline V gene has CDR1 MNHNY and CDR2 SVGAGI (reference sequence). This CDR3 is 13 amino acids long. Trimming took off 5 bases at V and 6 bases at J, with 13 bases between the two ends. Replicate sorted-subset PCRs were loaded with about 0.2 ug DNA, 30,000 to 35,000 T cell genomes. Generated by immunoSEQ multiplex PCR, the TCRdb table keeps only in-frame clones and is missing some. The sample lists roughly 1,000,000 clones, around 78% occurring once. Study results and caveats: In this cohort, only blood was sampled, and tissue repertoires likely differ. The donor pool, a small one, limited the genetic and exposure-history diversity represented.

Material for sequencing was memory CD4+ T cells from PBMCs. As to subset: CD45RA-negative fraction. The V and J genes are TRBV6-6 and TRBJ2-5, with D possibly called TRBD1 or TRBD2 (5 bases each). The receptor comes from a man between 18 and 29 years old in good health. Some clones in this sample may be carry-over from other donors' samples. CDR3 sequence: CASSLGTGKTQYF. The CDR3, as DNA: TGTGCCAGCAGTCTTGGGACCGGGAAGACCCAGTACTTC.